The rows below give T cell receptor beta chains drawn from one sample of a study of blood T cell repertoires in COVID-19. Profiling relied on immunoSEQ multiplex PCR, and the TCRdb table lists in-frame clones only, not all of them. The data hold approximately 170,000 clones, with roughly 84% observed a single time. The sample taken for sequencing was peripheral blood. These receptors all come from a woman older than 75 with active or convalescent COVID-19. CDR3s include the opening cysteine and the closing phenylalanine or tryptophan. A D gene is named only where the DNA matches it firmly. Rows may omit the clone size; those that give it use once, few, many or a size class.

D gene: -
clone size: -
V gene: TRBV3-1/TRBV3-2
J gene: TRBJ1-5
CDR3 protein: CASSLQGTQPQHF

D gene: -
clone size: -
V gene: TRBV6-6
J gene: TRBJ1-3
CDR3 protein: CASSYYSRPGNTIYF

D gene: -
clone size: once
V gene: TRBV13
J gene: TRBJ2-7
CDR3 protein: CASTYEGDYEQYF

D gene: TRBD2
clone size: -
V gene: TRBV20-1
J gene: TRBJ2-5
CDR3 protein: CSASLARGRAGTQYF

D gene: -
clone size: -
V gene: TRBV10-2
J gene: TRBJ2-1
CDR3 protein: CASSRRERNEQFF

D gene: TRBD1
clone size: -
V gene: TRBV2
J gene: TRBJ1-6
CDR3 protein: CASSAQGSGLGANSPLHF

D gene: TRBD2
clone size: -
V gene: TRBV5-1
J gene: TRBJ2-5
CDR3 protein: CASSTGLAGGGETQYF

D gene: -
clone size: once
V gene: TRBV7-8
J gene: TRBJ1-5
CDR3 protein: CASSFQASNQPQHF

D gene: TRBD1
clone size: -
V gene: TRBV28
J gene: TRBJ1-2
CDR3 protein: CASSSSGTGFDGYTF

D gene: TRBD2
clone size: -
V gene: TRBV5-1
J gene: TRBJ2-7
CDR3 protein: CASSPRTSGSYEQYF

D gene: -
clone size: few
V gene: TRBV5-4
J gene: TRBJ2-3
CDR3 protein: CASTNLGSGTDTQYF

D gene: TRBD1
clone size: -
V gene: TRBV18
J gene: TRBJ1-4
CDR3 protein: CASSPDRAPEKLFF

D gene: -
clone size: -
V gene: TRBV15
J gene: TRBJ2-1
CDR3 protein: CAFLCTYNEQFF

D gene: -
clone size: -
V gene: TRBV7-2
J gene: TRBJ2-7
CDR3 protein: CASSSGPYYEQYF

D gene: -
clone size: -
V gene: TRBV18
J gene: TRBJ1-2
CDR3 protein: CASSPAGDTTNYGYTF

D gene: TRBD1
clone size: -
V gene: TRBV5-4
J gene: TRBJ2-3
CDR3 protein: CASSSGTVGDTQYF

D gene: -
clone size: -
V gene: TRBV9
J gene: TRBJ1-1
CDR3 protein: CASSVGAGNTEAFF

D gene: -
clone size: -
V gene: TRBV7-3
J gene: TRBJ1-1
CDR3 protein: CASSLDLNTEAFF

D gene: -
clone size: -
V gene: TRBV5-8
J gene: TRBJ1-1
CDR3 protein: CASSYGQMNTEAFF

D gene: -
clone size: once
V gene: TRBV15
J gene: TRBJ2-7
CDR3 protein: CATSGRRTDSYEQYF

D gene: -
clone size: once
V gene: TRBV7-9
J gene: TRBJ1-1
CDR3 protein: CASSSGGTEAFF

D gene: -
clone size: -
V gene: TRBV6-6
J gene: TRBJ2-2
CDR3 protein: CASSNRGLTNTGELFF

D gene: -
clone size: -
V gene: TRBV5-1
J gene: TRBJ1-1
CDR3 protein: CASRLAGYNTEAFF

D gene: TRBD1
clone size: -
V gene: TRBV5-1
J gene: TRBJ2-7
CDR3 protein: CASSFYPGQTYEQYF

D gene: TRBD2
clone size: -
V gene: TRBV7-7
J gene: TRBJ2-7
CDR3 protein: CASSLGLAGSQDEQYF